This entry concerns a single TCR beta chain. Its target is unknown. The ends lost 4 bases at V and 6 bases at J; junction bases unmatched: 13. This CDR3 spans 19 amino acids. Germline V gives CDR1 SEHNR, CDR2 FQNEAQ (reference sequence). The sample belongs to a study of cytomegalovirus exposure and HLA in healthy donors. Study in general: An analysis done earlier identified about 120 million unique TCR beta sequences from approximately 170 million T cells. The study, taken as a whole, reports: Later on, a genetic analysis was performed. It linked a missense variant in DCLRE1C with V- and J-gene trimming of TCR beta. Accurate HLA-A and HLA-B prediction from TCR beta sequences was reported for most subjects. The authors later found most CMV-associated TCR beta chains appeared HLA-restricted.

The PCR ran on 60 Vbeta and 13 Jbeta primers. The table came from immunoSEQ multiplex PCR; TCRdb's copy has only in-frame clones and leaves some out. The sample lists about 120,000 clones; under 85% were seen once. The sequence was obtained from a man aged 18 to 29 in good health and CMV-seropositive. Sequencing input: PBMCs. The chain joins TRBV7-9 to TRBJ2-1, with 15 nucleotides matching TRBD2. CDR3 bases: TGTGCCAGCAGCTGGCTGCCGGGACTAGCGGGGGGCCGGGGCAATGAGCAGTTCTTC. This gives the protein CASSWLPGLAGGRGNEQFF.